This T cell receptor beta chain derives from a study of T cells in Graves' hyperthyroidism and ophthalmopathy. Study-level points and caveats: Ophthalmopathy, as predicted by the model, came a median roughly 6.3 months after the prediction.

Researchers barred patients who had uncontrolled infection, other autoimmune disease, pregnancy or lactation. This clonotype was picked up one time. Its antigen is not known. CDR3 length: 14 amino acids. Germline V gene sequence: CDR1 MNHEY, CDR2 SVGEGT. Trimming left V 2 bases short and J 2 bases short, with 9 bases between. The TCR beta CDR3 regions underwent amplification using RNA transcripts as the source. The study used the HTBI primer set for a first-round RT-PCR of the TCR CDR3. One entry per CDR3 protein, called by TCRdb with MiXCR from the multiplex PCR reads. This table holds 530,000 or so distinct CDR3 sequences, less than 25% found once.

Sequences were obtained from blood. The sequence was collected from a woman aged 25 to 39 with Graves' ophthalmopathy. The chain employs TRBV6-2 or TRBV6-3 and TRBJ2-5; no reliable D call. DNA of the CDR3: TGTGCCAGCAGTTACACTAAGGGTCAAGAGACCCAGTACTTC. Translating it yields CASSYTKGQETQYF.